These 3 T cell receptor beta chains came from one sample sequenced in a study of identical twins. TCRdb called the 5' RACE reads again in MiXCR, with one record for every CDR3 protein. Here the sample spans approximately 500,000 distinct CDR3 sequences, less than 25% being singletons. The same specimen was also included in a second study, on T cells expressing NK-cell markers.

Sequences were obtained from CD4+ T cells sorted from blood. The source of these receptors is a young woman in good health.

CDR3 amino acids: CASRYPSTDTQYF. In DNA, the CDR3 is TGTGCCAGCAGGTATCCTAGCACAGATACGCAGTATTTT. The chain uses TRBV2 and TRBJ2-3; D is unclear. CDR1 is SNHLY and CDR2 is FYNNEI in the germline V gene. The V end lost 6 bases, the J end lost 0 bases, and 7 bases lay between the germline ends. The CDR3 has 13 residues.

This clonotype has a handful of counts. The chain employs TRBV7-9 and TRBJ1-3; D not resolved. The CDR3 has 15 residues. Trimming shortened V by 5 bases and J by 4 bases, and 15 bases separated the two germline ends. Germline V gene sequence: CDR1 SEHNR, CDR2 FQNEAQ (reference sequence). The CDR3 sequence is CASSHSPARGNTIYF. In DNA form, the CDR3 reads TGTGCCAGCAGCCATTCCCCGGCCCGAGGAAACACCATATATTTT.

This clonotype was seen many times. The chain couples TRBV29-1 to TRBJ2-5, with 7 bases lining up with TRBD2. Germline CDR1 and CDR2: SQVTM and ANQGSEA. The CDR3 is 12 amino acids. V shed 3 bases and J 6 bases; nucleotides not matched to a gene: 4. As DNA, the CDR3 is TGCAGCGTTGACGGCGGGGGAAAGACCCAGTACTTC. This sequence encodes CSVDGGGKTQYF.